The sequence of this TCR beta chain was determined in a study of blood T cells in healthy people across ages. Study details: About one barcoded beta molecule per two T cells was captured by template switching. Study conclusions and caveats: Naive CD4+ cell counts and diversity both ran higher in long-lived than in aged donors.

This clonotype occurred a few times. Antigen: not known. Through a sample-barcoded 5' primer and a J-beta primer mix, a second PCR was run for about 6 to 11 cycles. TCRdb analysed the 5' RACE reads with MiXCR anew, one entry per CDR3 protein. The table includes under 1 million distinct CDR3 sequences, 44% detected once. V was clipped by 1 base and J by 1 base, with 10 bases between them. The CDR3 sequence is 15 residues long. Germline V gene lookup returns CDR1 SEHNR and CDR2 FQNEAQ (reference sequence). There were healthy Caucasian individuals from Russia, aged roughly 6 to 100, serving as donors. Each donor supplied roughly 9 milliliters of peripheral blood.

The source is a man aged 60 to 75 in good health. Sequences were obtained from blood. V is TRBV7-9 and J is TRBJ2-5; a weak D match, TRBD1 (5 bases). CDR3 in amino acids: CASSLVYDSQETQYF. CDR3 sequence (DNA): TGTGCCAGCAGCTTAGTCTACGACAGCCAAGAGACCCAGTACTTC.